This T cell receptor (beta chain) was captured in a study of shared clonotypes between healthy human individuals. The method was immunoSEQ multiplex PCR; TCRdb's version includes in-frame clones alone and lacks a portion of them. The repertoire holds 450,000 to 500,000 clones, around 80% seen once, with approximately 12% in the top ten. None of the donors, who were healthy HIV-negative adults, had recently had acute infections or vaccinations. Per the germline V gene, CDR1 is SGHRS and CDR2 is YFSETQ. V was pared by 4 bases and J by 3 bases, with 8 bases of the junction left unmatched. The CDR3 contains 15 residues. This clone turned up a few times.

The specimen was PBMCs. The rearrangement links TRBV5-1 to TRBJ2-3; TRBD1 matches 7 bases. This clonotype originated in a woman aged 40-49 years in good health. Some clones in this sample may be carry-over from other donors' samples. DNA for the CDR3: TGCGCCAGCAGCCTTGTTCAGGGGGAAACAGATACGCAGTATTTT. Its translation: CASSLVQGETDTQYF.